This T cell receptor beta chain was profiled in a study of identical twins. Study-wide results and caveats: Fewer insertions marked abundant cord blood beta clonotypes; young adult naive trended weakly, memory not at all.

Each CDR3 protein gets one entry after TCRdb re-called the 5' RACE reads with MiXCR. The sample yields 1.5 million to 2 million distinct CDR3 sequences, around 33% seen once. This CDR3 spans 15 amino acids. Trimming took off 6 bases at V and 0 bases at J, with 12 bases between the two ends. Germline V CDR1 and CDR2: LNHDA, SQIVND (reference sequence). About this clonotype: Its antigen is unidentified.

The clonotype originates from a newborn girl in good health. The genes are TRBV19 and TRBJ1-5; weak D call: TRBD1 (5 bases). What was sequenced was cord blood. The CDR3 DNA reads TGTGCCAGTAGGTCGACAGCCTATAGCAATCAGCCCCAGCATTTT. Translated, it gives CASRSTAYSNQPQHF.